A single T cell receptor (beta chain) is shown here with its context. Its antigen remains unknown. The data are from a study of blood T cells in healthy people across ages. CDR3 length: 14 amino acids. V was trimmed by 5 bases and J by 0 bases, leaving 9 bases between them. Germline V gives CDR1 MDHEN, CDR2 SYDVKM. Together with a sample-barcoded 5' primer, a J-beta primer mix was included in a second PCR lasting about 7 to 11 cycles. MiXCR, run by TCRdb on the 5' RACE reads, gives a single entry per CDR3 protein. The sample yields 1.5 million to 2 million distinct CDR3 sequences, about 30% seen once. Study findings and constraints: A strong correlation was seen between TCR beta diversity and naive T cell percentage.

The TCR comes from a woman in her 30s in good health. Material for sequencing was blood. The chain uses TRBV28 and TRBJ2-3; tentatively, D is TRBD1 (5 bases). CDR3: CASSGARSTDTQYF. For the CDR3, the DNA is TGTGCCAGCAGTGGGGCCAGAAGCACAGATACGCAGTATTTT.